A single sample gave rise to the 27 T cell receptor beta chains below, sequenced in a study of T cell repertoires and HLA-DP antigens. No antigen is known for these receptors. Data came from immunoSEQ multiplex PCR; TCRdb stores just in-frame clones and leaves some out. Counted here are around 110,000 clones, 90% to 95% occurring once; the ten biggest clones make up around 0.25%. Sequencing used CD4+ T cells from PBMCs. The receptors shown here come from a woman between 18 and 30 years old in good health and CMV-seronegative.

The chain couples TRBV7-3 to TRBJ1-5; D is perhaps TRBD1 (5 bases). V lost 7 bases to trimming and J lost 0 bases, with 16 bases between them. The CDR3 runs to 16 residues. The germline gives CDR1 SGHTA, CDR2 FQGTGA. The CDR3, as DNA: TGTGCCAGCATGACCCGGGAGGGGAGTAGCAATCAGCCCCAGCATTTT. Residues: CASMTREGSSNQPQHF.

This chain uses TRBV5-1 with TRBJ2-1; TRBD2 agrees at 8 bases. V gave up 0 bases and J gave up 3 bases; unmatched junction bases: 2. Germline lookup yields CDR1 SGHRS and CDR2 YFSETQ. The CDR3 is 15 residues long. For the CDR3, the DNA is TGCGCCAGCAGCTTGGCGACTAGCGTCTACAATGAGCAGTTCTTC. This gives the protein CASSLATSVYNEQFF.

CDR3 region: CASRRTGGSTDTQYF. The CDR3 bases are TGTGCCAGCAGAAGGACAGGGGGCAGCACAGATACGCAGTATTTT. The genes are TRBV5-5 and TRBJ2-3; the match to TRBD1 covers 11 bases. The V gene's germline CDR1 is SGHKS and CDR2 YYEKEE (reference sequence). The CDR3 is made up of 15 amino acids. V lost 5 bases and J lost 0; bases outside the gene matches: 2.

The chain joins TRBV29-1 to TRBJ1-3, with D unresolved. Germline V lookup: CDR1 SQVTM, CDR2 ANQGSEA. CDR3 length equals 13 residues. V was shortened by 7 bases and J by 0 bases, with 10 bases between the two germline ends. CDR3 sequence: CSERNNSGNTIYF. In DNA form, the CDR3 reads TGCAGCGAAAGAAACAACTCTGGAAACACCATATATTTT.

The V and J genes are TRBV28 and TRBJ2-1; D unclear. The CDR3 extends over 19 amino acids. CDR1 is MDHEN and CDR2 is SYDVKM in the germline V gene. Deletions cut 8 bases from V and 2 bases from J, with 28 bases between. CDR3 sequence: CASGPTVRKTRNPYNEQFF. The CDR3 nucleotides are TGTGCCAGCGGACCCACCGTCCGGAAAACGCGGAACCCCTACAATGAGCAGTTCTTC.

This clone has just a few counts. The sample carries other DNA sequences with the same CDR3. The V call is TRBV4-2, the J call TRBJ2-3; tentative D call: TRBD2 (5 bases). V lost 1 base and J 8 bases, leaving 7 bases between the germline ends. CDR1 is LGHNA, CDR2 YNFKEQ, per germline. CDR3 size: 12 residues. This CDR3 is CASSQGGGTQYF. CDR3 sequence (DNA): TGTGCCAGCAGCCAAGGTGGAGGTACGCAGTATTTT.

This clone was detected once. This CDR3 is CASSLGDRGNTGELFF. CDR3 sequence (DNA): TGTGCCAGCAGCTTAGGCGACAGGGGGAACACCGGGGAGCTGTTTTTT. The gene calls are TRBV7-8 and TRBJ2-2; 8 bases match TRBD1. Germline loops: CDR1 SGHVS, CDR2 FQNEAQ. The V segment lost 1 base and the J segment 1 base; nucleotides outside the gene matches: 2. This CDR3 has 16 amino acids.

The chain couples TRBV7-2 to TRBJ2-7; possible D gene TRBD1, 7 bases. The CDR3 has 13 amino acids. The germline CDR1 and CDR2 sequences are SGHTA and FQGNSA. Trimming left V 2 bases short and J 13 bases short, with 18 bases between. The CDR3 region is CASSLRRGTEPYV. For the CDR3, the DNA is TGTGCCAGCAGCTTAAGGAGGGGGACAGAACCTTACGTC.

The rearrangement joins TRBV2 to TRBJ2-4, with D tentatively TRBD1 or TRBD2 (6 bases each). V lost 7 bases, J lost 2 bases, and 12 bases lay in between. CDR3 length: 14 residues. Germline values: CDR1 SNHLY, CDR2 FYNNEI. The CDR3 nucleotides are TGTGCCAGCACCGAGGGGGGTCCCAAAAACATTCAGTACTTC. As protein: CASTEGGPKNIQYF.

The V call is TRBV2, the J call TRBJ1-5; D ambiguous. Germline CDR1 and CDR2: SNHLY and FYNNEI. The CDR3 is 14 amino acids. Trimming shortened V by 6 bases and J by 0 bases, and 9 bases separated the two germline ends. In DNA, the CDR3 is TGTGCCAGCAGCGCCGACACTAGCAATCAGCCCCAGCATTTT. This sequence encodes CASSADTSNQPQHF. Variable domain in full (rest from reference TRBV2 and TRBJ1-5): EPEVTQTPSHQVTQMGQEVILRCVPISNHLYFYWYRQILGQKVEFLVSFYNNEISEKSEIFDDQFSVERPDGSNFTLKIRSTKLEDSAMYFCASSADTSNQPQHFGDGTRLSIL.

The gene calls are TRBV28 and TRBJ1-1; tentative D call: TRBD1 (6 bases). V lost 2 bases and J lost 5, with 15 bases in between. CDR1 and CDR2 (germline): MDHEN, SYDVKM. The CDR3 is made up of 15 amino acids. This CDR3 reads CASSLPQGWRTEAFF. The CDR3 DNA reads as TGTGCCAGCAGTTTACCCCAGGGGTGGAGGACTGAAGCTTTCTTT.

The chain joins TRBV6-5 to TRBJ1-1; D not resolved. The CDR3 has 13 amino acids. Germline V CDR1 and CDR2: MNHEY, SVGAGI. Trimming removed 7 bases from V and 1 base from J, with 10 bases in between. The CDR3, as DNA: TGTGCCAGCACGAGGGCAGGGAACACTGAAGCTTTCTTT. As protein: CASTRAGNTEAFF.

The chain couples TRBV29-1 to TRBJ2-1, with 7 bases fitting TRBD2. This CDR3 contains 14 residues. The germline V gene encodes CDR1 SQVTM and CDR2 ANQGSEA. Unmatched junction bases numbered 2, after V lost 1 base and J lost 2 bases. CDR3 in DNA: TGCAGCGTTGAAGGTCTAGCGGCCTACAATGAGCAGTTCTTC. It specifies CSVEGLAAYNEQFF.

This chain connects TRBV5-1 to TRBJ2-3, with 10 bases that match TRBD2. CDR1 and CDR2 (germline): SGHRS, YFSETQ. With 6 bases clipped from V and 1 base from J, the junction kept 5 bases outside the gene matches. The CDR3 loop spans 15 amino acids. As DNA, the CDR3 is TGCGCCAGCAACCGACTAGCGGGTGGCACAGATACGCAGTATTTT. It codes for CASNRLAGGTDTQYF.

The chain has TRBV10-3 and TRBJ2-7; unclear D gene. Trimming left V 10 bases short and J 3 bases short, with 13 bases between. Per the germline V gene, CDR1 is ENHRY and CDR2 is SYGVKD. The CDR3 consists of 12 residues. This CDR3 is CATRNPNYEQYF. CDR3 nucleotides: TGTGCCACCCGCAACCCCAACTACGAGCAGTACTTC.

The CDR3 DNA sequence: TGTGCCAGCAGTTCCCCGGGACAGGACCTGTACGAGCAGTACTTC. It encodes CASSSPGQDLYEQYF. This chain joins TRBV28 and TRBJ2-7, with TRBD1 matching 8 bases. This CDR3 has 15 residues. The germline CDR1 and CDR2 sequences are MDHEN and SYDVKM. Trimming cost V 4 bases and J 4 bases; bases outside gene matches: 9.

This clone was seen a single time. The rearrangement links TRBV18 to TRBJ2-2, with 10 bases aligning to TRBD2. From germline, CDR1 is KGHSH and CDR2 LQKENI. This CDR3 spans 17 amino acids. Trimming cost V 2 bases and J 6 bases; bases outside gene matches: 9. The CDR3 bases are TGTGCCAGCTCACCAACCACTAGCGGGGCGATGGCCGGGGAGCTGTTTTTT. Its translation is CASSPTTSGAMAGELFF. Filled out from reference TRBV18 and TRBJ2-2, the complete variable domain reads NAGVMQNPRHLVRRRGQEARLRCSPMKGHSHVYWYRQLPEEGLKFMVYLQKENIIDESGMPKERFSAEFPKEGPSILRIQQVVRGDSAAYFCASSPTTSGAMAGELFFGEGSRLTVL.

This clone came up once. The chain combines TRBV19 with TRBJ1-3, with 8 bases identical to TRBD1. Trimming took 11 bases from V and 0 from J; bases not matched to a gene: 6. The germline V gene has CDR1 LNHDA and CDR2 SQIVND (reference sequence). This CDR3 has 14 residues. CDR3 in amino acids: CACYRGTSGNTIYF. CDR3 bases: TGTGCCTGCTACAGGGGGACCTCTGGAAACACCATATATTTT.

V gene TRBV5-8 combines with J gene TRBJ1-2; no firm D call. Germline CDR1 reads SGHTS; CDR2 reads YDEGEE. V dropped 0 bases and J dropped 1 base, with 7 bases sitting between them. This CDR3 has 14 residues. The CDR3 here is CASSLERYNYGYTF. CDR3 nucleotide sequence: TGTGCCAGCAGCTTGGAGAGGTATAACTATGGCTACACCTTC. Drawing the rest from reference TRBV5-8 and TRBJ1-2, the complete variable domain is EAGVTQSPTHLIKTRGQQATLRCSPISGHTSVYWYQQALGLGLQFLLWYDEGEERNRGNFPPRFSGRQFPNYSSELNVNALELEDSALYLCASSLERYNYGYTFGSGTRLTVV.

CDR3 in amino acids: CASSAGGYNRNEQFF. CDR3 in DNA: TGTGCCAGCAGCGCAGGGGGGTACAATAGGAATGAGCAGTTCTTC. The chain is built from TRBV9 and TRBJ2-1; D is possibly TRBD1 (7 bases). The CDR3 extends over 15 amino acids. With 3 bases removed from V and 7 bases from J, the gap between germline ends came to 17 bases. Germline V gives CDR1 SGDLS, CDR2 YYNGEE.

J is TRBJ2-7 and V is TRBV4-1; D remains ambiguous. Deletions cut 4 bases from V and 3 bases from J, with 10 bases between. The CDR3 has 13 residues. Germline CDR1 is MGHRA and CDR2 is YSYEKL. The CDR3 DNA follows: TGCGCCAGCAGCCCCCGAGGCAGCTACGAGCAGTACGTC. Amino acid sequence: CASSPRGSYEQYV.

CDR3 protein: CASSFGQGGAPLHF. For the CDR3, the DNA is TGCGCCAGCAGCTTCGGACAGGGAGGGGCACCCCTCCACTTT. V and J are TRBV5-1 and TRBJ1-6, with TRBD1 identical over 8 bases. The germline V gene encodes CDR1 SGHRS and CDR2 YFSETQ. V lost 2 bases and J lost 11; bases outside the gene matches: 6. The CDR3 is made up of 14 amino acids.

V is TRBV5-4 and J is TRBJ2-7; TRBD1 or TRBD2 may be the D gene (8 bases each). The tail of the sequence fits TRBJ2-5 better, so the J call may be wrong. Germline V CDR1 and CDR2: SGHNT, YYREEE (reference sequence). The CDR3 covers 17 residues. CDR3 in amino acids: CASSPSNQRGTGETQYF. For the CDR3, the DNA is TGTGCCAGCAGCCCAAGTAACCAGCGGGGGACAGGAGAGACCCAGTACTTC.

The rearrangement links TRBV6-1 to TRBJ2-1, with 9 bases aligning to TRBD2. CDR3 length equals 13 residues. Trimming removed 8 bases from V and 1 base from J; junction bases left unmatched: 0. Germline CDR1 is MNHNS and CDR2 is SASEGT. The CDR3 loop reads CASLAGSYNEQFF. For the CDR3, the DNA is TGTGCCAGCCTAGCGGGGTCCTACAATGAGCAGTTCTTC.

V usage is TRBV4-1 and J usage is TRBJ1-4, with TRBD1 as a possible D gene (6 bases). CDR3 size: 14 residues. Germline-derived CDR1 and CDR2 are MGHRA and YSYEKL. Trimming removed 4 bases from V and 5 bases from J, with 11 bases in between. The CDR3: CASSRDRRNEKLFF. DNA of the CDR3: TGCGCCAGCAGCCGAGACAGGAGAAATGAAAAACTGTTTTTT.

V gene TRBV28 combines with J gene TRBJ2-4; 8 positions agree with TRBD1. Germline-derived CDR1 and CDR2 are MDHEN and SYDVKM. The CDR3 extends over 16 amino acids. Germline trimming cut 3 bases from V and 4 bases from J; bases unmatched to any gene: 8. CDR3 loop: CASSFPYTGGKNIQYF. The DNA for the CDR3 is TGTGCCAGCAGTTTCCCATATACAGGGGGAAAAAACATTCAGTACTTC. Combining the CDR3 with reference TRBV28 and TRBJ2-4 gives the whole variable domain DVKVTQSSRYLVKRTGEKVFLECVQDMDHENMFWYRQDPGLGLRLIYFSYDVKMKEKGDIPEGYSVSREKKERFSLILESASTNQTSMYLCASSFPYTGGKNIQYFGAGTRLSVL.

The V call is TRBV6-6, the J call TRBJ1-1; D might be TRBD1 (6 bases). V lost 6 bases, J lost 8 bases, and 16 bases lay in between. Germline V gives CDR1 MNHNY, CDR2 SVGAGI (reference sequence). This CDR3 is 13 amino acids long. CDR3 sequence (DNA): TGTGCCAGCAGGGAACAGGGAGGGCCAGAAGCTTTCTTT. Protein sequence: CASREQGGPEAFF.